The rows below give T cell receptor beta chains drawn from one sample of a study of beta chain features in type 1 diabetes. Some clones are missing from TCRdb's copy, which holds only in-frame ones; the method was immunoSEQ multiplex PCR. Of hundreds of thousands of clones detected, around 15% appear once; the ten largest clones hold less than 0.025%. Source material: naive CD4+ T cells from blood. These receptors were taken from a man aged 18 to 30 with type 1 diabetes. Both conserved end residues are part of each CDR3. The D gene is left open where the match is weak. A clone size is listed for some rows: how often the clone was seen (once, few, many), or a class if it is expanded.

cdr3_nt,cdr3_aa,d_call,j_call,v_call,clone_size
TGTGCCAGTAGTCCCCGCCGGACCTATGGCTACACCTTC,CASSPRRTYGYTF,-,TRBJ1-2,TRBV19,few
TGTGCCAGTAGTCTAGCGGGGGGCTCCTACAATGAGCAGTTCTTC,CASSLAGGSYNEQFF,TRBD2,TRBJ2-1,TRBV19,-
TGCAGCGTTGTAGGGACAGGGACTGATCAGCCCCAGCATTTT,CSVVGTGTDQPQHF,TRBD1,TRBJ1-5,TRBV29-1,-
TGTGCCTGGAGTCAAATTGTGGGCTACTACAATGAGCAGTTCTTC,CAWSQIVGYYNEQFF,-,TRBJ2-1,TRBV30,-
TGTGCCAGCAGACCGGGACACAGCACAGATACGCAGTATTTT,CASRPGHSTDTQYF,-,TRBJ2-3,TRBV27,-
TGTGCCAGCAGTTCCGACTCCACAGATACGCAGTATTTT,CASSSDSTDTQYF,-,TRBJ2-3,TRBV6-5,-
TGCGCCAGCAGCTCGGGACAGGACCAAGAGACCCAGTACTTC,CASSSGQDQETQYF,TRBD1,TRBJ2-5,TRBV5-1,few
TGCAGCGTTGCTGGACAGGGGCCTACTGAAGCTTTCTTT,CSVAGQGPTEAFF,TRBD1,TRBJ1-1,TRBV29-1,-
TGTGCCTGGAGTGTACTGGCGGGTCGCTACACCTTC,CAWSVLAGRYTF,-,TRBJ1-2,TRBV30,-
TGTGCCAGCAGTGGGACAGGGGGCAACTATGGCTACACCTTC,CASSGTGGNYGYTF,TRBD1,TRBJ1-2,TRBV2,few
TGTGCCAGCACCTCGTCGCCGGTGGGCACTGAAGCTTTCTTT,CASTSSPVGTEAFF,-,TRBJ1-1,TRBV7-8,few
TGTGCCAGCTCACCTGGACAGCCCGGCTACACCTTC,CASSPGQPGYTF,-,TRBJ1-2,TRBV18,-
TGTGCCAGCAGCTTGGGCCCGGGGGCTTTCTTT,CASSLGPGAFF,-,TRBJ1-1,TRBV6-6,-
TGTGCCAGCACCACACCCCGGGCTGGGGCCAACGTCCTGACTTTC,CASTTPRAGANVLTF,-,TRBJ2-6,TRBV28,few
TGTGCCAGCAGTCTCGACAGGAGCCTAATCCGTTTGAACACTGAAGCTTTCTTT,CASSLDRSLIRLNTEAFF,-,TRBJ1-1,TRBV2,few
TGTGCCAGCAGTGAGAGACAGGGAACTTCACCCCTCCACTTT,CASSERQGTSPLHF,TRBD1,TRBJ1-6,TRBV2,-
TGTGCCAGCTTTGGGACAGGGGGCACCGGGGAGCTGTTTTTT,CASFGTGGTGELFF,TRBD1,TRBJ2-2,TRBV27,few
TGTGCCAGCAGTTTACCAGGGGGGAACACTGAAGCTTTCTTT,CASSLPGGNTEAFF,TRBD1,TRBJ1-1,TRBV27,-
TGTGCCTGGAGCCAGCAGATGAACACTGAAGCTTTCTTT,CAWSQQMNTEAFF,-,TRBJ1-1,TRBV30,few
TGTGCCAGCTCACCACGGACTGCGGGGGGGAATGAAAAACTGTTTTTT,CASSPRTAGGNEKLFF,-,TRBJ1-4,TRBV18,-
TGTGCCAGCAGACTAGCGGGTCAGAGAACAGATACGCAGTATTTT,CASRLAGQRTDTQYF,TRBD2,TRBJ2-3,TRBV2,-
TGCGCCAGCAGGGGACAGGGTTTGAACACTGAAGCTTTCTTT,CASRGQGLNTEAFF,TRBD1,TRBJ1-1,TRBV10-1,-
TGTGCCAGCAGTTCTCAGGGAATCTATGGCTACACCTTC,CASSSQGIYGYTF,-,TRBJ1-2,TRBV27,-
TGTGCCAGCAGCCCCGGGACTAGCGGGGGGGCTAGCACAGATACGCAGTATTTT,CASSPGTSGGASTDTQYF,TRBD2,TRBJ2-3,TRBV4-2,-
TGTGCCAGCAGCGTAGTTAGGGGGGCTAGCACAGATACGCAGTATTTT,CASSVVRGASTDTQYF,-,TRBJ2-3,TRBV9,few
TGTGCCAGCAGCGTAGGACAGATAGACACCGGGGAGCTGTTTTTT,CASSVGQIDTGELFF,-,TRBJ2-2,TRBV9,-
TGTGCCTGGAGACTTGGGGTGGAGACCCAGTACTTC,CAWRLGVETQYF,-,TRBJ2-5,TRBV30,-
TGTGCCAGCAGCCAAGATGGGACAGAAAACTATGGCTACACCTTC,CASSQDGTENYGYTF,TRBD1,TRBJ1-2,TRBV4-2,few
TGTGCCAGCACCCAAGGAAGTGGCCGGGAGACCCAGTACTTC,CASTQGSGRETQYF,-,TRBJ2-5,TRBV5-4,-
TGTGCCAGCAGGTCAGGGAGAATGGCCATATATTTT,CASRSGRMAIYF,-,TRBJ1-3,TRBV2,-
TGTGCCAGCAGCTTGGCGCGGAAAATTGAGGCTGAAGCTTTCTTT,CASSLARKIEAEAFF,-,TRBJ1-1,TRBV5-6,few
TGTGCCAGCAGCTTAGTGAGCGGGGGCTACAATGAGCAGTTCTTC,CASSLVSGGYNEQFF,TRBD2,TRBJ2-1,TRBV11-2,few
TGTGCCAGCAGCTTAATGGTCCCGGGACTAGCAGGCACCGGGGAGCTGTTTTTT,CASSLMVPGLAGTGELFF,TRBD2,TRBJ2-2,TRBV7-7,-
TGTGCCAGCAGCTTAGATGGTCAGAACACTGAAGCTTTCTTT,CASSLDGQNTEAFF,-,TRBJ1-1,TRBV7-9,-
TGTGCCAGCAAGAGGCCGGAAGCGAACACCGGGGAGCTGTTTTTT,CASKRPEANTGELFF,-,TRBJ2-2,TRBV25-1,few
TGTGCCAGCAATCTGGGGAGAAATCAGCCCCAGCATTTT,CASNLGRNQPQHF,-,TRBJ1-5,TRBV2,few
TGTGCCTGGAGTGCCCTGCCCGGGGAGCAGTACTTC,CAWSALPGEQYF,-,TRBJ2-7,TRBV30,few
TGCGCCAGCAGCCAGATGTCAGATACGCAGTATTTT,CASSQMSDTQYF,-,TRBJ2-3,TRBV5-1,-
TGTGCCAGCAGCCAAGCTCGCTACGAGCAGTACTTC,CASSQARYEQYF,-,TRBJ2-7,TRBV14,few
TGTGCCTGGAGTGTGGGCAGGGGAAATTCACCCCTCCACTTT,CAWSVGRGNSPLHF,-,TRBJ1-6,TRBV30,-
TGTGCCAGCAGATACAGGGAATTAGTCTACGAGCAGTACTTC,CASRYRELVYEQYF,-,TRBJ2-7,TRBV2,-
TGTGCCAGCAGCGTAGGTGGTGTGGGGGCGGAGCAGTTCTTC,CASSVGGVGAEQFF,-,TRBJ2-1,TRBV9,-
TGTGCCTGGAGGCTAAATGGAGGAAAACAGTTCTTC,CAWRLNGGKQFF,-,TRBJ2-1,TRBV30,few
TGTGCCAGCAGTTTAGGCAGGGGTGATACGCAGTATTTT,CASSLGRGDTQYF,-,TRBJ2-3,TRBV27,few
TGCGCCAGCAGCTTCGGCCAGAGCATGAACACTGAAGCTTTCTTT,CASSFGQSMNTEAFF,-,TRBJ1-1,TRBV5-1,-
TGTGCCAGCAGCCCGGGACTAGCGGGGCAAGAGACCCAGTACTTC,CASSPGLAGQETQYF,TRBD2,TRBJ2-5,TRBV5-6,-
TGCGCCAGCAGTTATACGAGGACAGGGGGCCTCGGGGAGCTGTTTTTT,CASSYTRTGGLGELFF,TRBD1,TRBJ2-2,TRBV5-1,few